This record concerns one TCR beta chain sequence. In its sample, this clonotype was seen a few times. Its antigen target is currently unknown. No base qualities exist here, and no much larger clone lies one base off it. The sample comes from a study of human T cells and chemical hapten exposure (dated by TCRdb to the early 2020s). A note on the overall study: For sensitization, 2% DPC in acetone was applied to a roughly 2 cm by roughly 2 cm area of upper inner arm skin. Throughout the roughly 24-week study period, patients were also given weekly therapeutic DPC doses on the scalp. Patch testing on the upper back used Finn chambers containing 0.01% DPC, with scoring done after 6 days according to International Contact Dermatitis Research Group standards. The mostly female patient cohort included alopecia areata with under or over 50% scalp involvement, alopecia totalis and alopecia universalis. The libraries were sequenced as a pool, and the TCR yield per sample differed mostly because of small variations in library volumes within the pool. Peripheral blood TCR repertoire changes were tracked in vivo in alopecia patients during primary and secondary sensitization to the hapten diphenylcyclopropenone (DPC). Blood was sampled from patients pre-sensitization (week 0) and at 2, 6 and about 24 weeks after DPC sensitization. Twenty-nine alopecia patients provided blood for TCR sequencing at one to four time points (pre-sensitization, 2, 6 and 24 weeks). What the work shows at the level of the full study, not this receptor alone: The number of PT1 expanded TCRs positively correlated with patch test score, significant at thresholds 8, 16 and 32 but not 4. Compared with pre-sensitization or healthy control sets, expanded TCRs formed significantly more large CDR3 similarity clusters, which is consistent with antigen-driven responses. Alopecia, a presumed autoimmune disease, was present in all patients, so the immune response of the patients might differ from that of healthy individuals. After repeated subsampling, changes were observed in the strength of the expansion versus patch-test correlation and in the threshold at which the correlation became significant. DPC sensitization did not change how many TCRs were above 1 in 1000 frequency, and no evidence was found of alterations in global repertoire structure.

Interpreted using the paper, the time point label stands for: patch test 1, 2 weeks after DPC sensitization. The sample's treatment or condition, from its label and the paper: therapeutic diphenylcyclopropenone sensitization with weekly scalp DPC. At every patch-test visit, the blood draw took place before the patch test was put on. Patients were considered eligible if aged 18 to 70, diagnosed with alopecia and deemed suitable for DPC therapy, and patients were excluded if pregnant. Total RNA was isolated from unfractionated whole blood collected in Tempus Blood RNA tubes. To prepare the library, RACE was applied. The data were produced on a NextSeq 500. During library preparation, unique molecular identifiers were attached to individual cDNA molecules so that TCRs could be counted quantitatively and reproducibly. From each blood RNA sample, both TCR alpha and TCR beta chains were sequenced. The original pipeline was this. A median of about 87,000 TCRs per sample was observed, with a range of about 20,000 to 690,600. The Decombinator software suite was used to annotate the V, J and CDR3 of the TCR reads. For the PS versus PT1 abundance plots, all samples were subsampled to the same number of TCRs (28,000). TCRs were defined as expanded if absent before sensitization and observed at least eight times at the 2-week time point. TCRdb handled the public reads itself, with Q25 trimming in fastp and clone calling in MiXCR, and kept productive beta chains. Merged by CDR3 protein, the rows form single entries marked with the most common genes and DNA. The V and J calls and clone size are TCRdb's, not the authors'. This sample holds roughly 360,000 distinct CDR3 sequences; roughly 4.8% were observed only once. Under 3% of the sample rests with the top ten.

Sequenced here: whole blood, sampled in connection with sensitization to the hapten diphenylcyclopropenone (DPC). The TCR was taken from a woman in her fifties or sixties with alopecia areata. Some clones in this sample may be carry-over from other donors' samples.

The DNA sequence is given as TGTGCCAGCAGCGTCCGTCTAGGGTCACCCTACGAGCAGTACTTC. The translation is CASSVRLGSPYEQYF. The receptor chain draws on TRBV9 and TRBJ2-7; the D gene remains uncertain. V drops 2 bases and J drops 2 bases, leaving 14 bases in between. The CDR3 contains 15 residues, cysteine and phenylalanine counted. The sequence is cut down to CDR3 DNA, 45 bases in frame from base 1. As encoded in the germline V gene, CDR1 is SGDLS while CDR2 is YYNGEE.